The rows below give T cell receptor beta chains drawn from one sample of a study of T cells of healthy individuals. TCRdb re-analysed the 5' RACE reads in MiXCR, keeping a single row per CDR3 protein. The sample holds 75,000 to 95,000 distinct CDR3 sequences, 5% seen once. The receptors shown here come from a female donor in good health. The CDR3 runs from the conserved cysteine through the conserved F or W.

TRBJ1-3,TRBV28,CATRQGQVNTIYF
TRBJ1-1,TRBV5-1,CASSNWGAGGTEAFF
TRBJ1-4,TRBV10-3,CAISEWGSTNEKLFF
TRBJ2-3,TRBV28,CASSFQGAGDTQYF
TRBJ2-2,TRBV20-1,CSAREFQGLVNTGELFF
TRBJ2-2,TRBV4-1,CASSRSTDTNTGELFF
TRBJ1-5,TRBV28,CASSPRFGTKNQPQHF
TRBJ1-1,TRBV20-1,CSAFPTGSLNTEAFF
TRBJ1-1,TRBV27,CASSPGTEATEAFF
TRBJ1-1,TRBV7-2,CASWRNTEAFF
TRBJ1-1,TRBV20-1,CSATVNTEAFF
TRBJ2-5,TRBV25-1,CASSDKRIETQYF
TRBJ2-7,TRBV7-6,CASSLAIGSRYHEQYF
TRBJ2-7,TRBV30,CAWNTLSSYEQYF
TRBJ2-6,TRBV18,CASLRTPGTGANVLTF
TRBJ1-5,TRBV28,CASSPTGVGNQPQHF
TRBJ2-7,TRBV20-1,CSARDGQNEQYF
TRBJ2-7,TRBV10-3,CAISDSGQYEQYF
TRBJ1-6,TRBV20-1,CSAIRDSGNNSPLHF
TRBJ2-7,TRBV29-1,CSVAELKSSYEQYF
TRBJ2-3,TRBV6-5,CASTDQGQGNTDTQYF
TRBJ2-2,TRBV5-1,CASSFLGPNTGELFF
TRBJ2-2,TRBV7-2,CASSLAGGRTGELFF
TRBJ2-1,TRBV7-9,CASSLSGLVPDEQFF
TRBJ2-1,TRBV30,CAWALRVSYNEQFF
TRBJ2-7,TRBV21-1,CASSKARRRTSGPYEQYF
TRBJ2-1,TRBV7-8,CASTNLRGSGRGGLVGEQFF
TRBJ2-1,TRBV7-2,CASSLWGDEQFF
TRBJ2-2,TRBV12-3/TRBV12-4,CASSRITGVAKNTGELFF
TRBJ2-5,TRBV11-3,CASSLGGSQETQYF
TRBJ1-2,TRBV3-1,CASSPQDSPLSNGYTF
TRBJ2-3,TRBV7-2,CASSLGADTQYF
TRBJ1-2,TRBV6-2/TRBV6-3,CASSYLTGIDGYTF
TRBJ2-3,TRBV7-9,CASSFEFSDTQYF
TRBJ2-3,TRBV20-1,CSARYLNRDRTDTQYF
TRBJ2-7,TRBV20-1,CSASYRRSSYEQYF
TRBJ2-7,TRBV7-9,CASSFIGEQYF
TRBJ1-2,TRBV3-1,CASNNEGRYGYTF
TRBJ1-1,TRBV6-5,CASSYSMTPQENTEAFF
TRBJ1-1,TRBV7-9,CASTRLGQNTEAFF
TRBJ1-2,TRBV4-1,CASSQDVYRGNYGYTF
TRBJ2-3,TRBV7-2,CASSTSVNTQYF
TRBJ2-2,TRBV6-5,CASGDPPGGDTGELFF
TRBJ2-7,TRBV6-5,CASSRSYTSSYEQYF
TRBJ1-2,TRBV18,CASSSGTETSLTNYGYTF
TRBJ2-1,TRBV28,CASRGGQGIYNEQFF